The T cell receptor beta chain described here comes from a study of T cells in Graves' hyperthyroidism and ophthalmopathy. TCR beta CDR3 sequences were amplified from RNA transcripts. When the TCR CDR3 underwent first-round RT-PCR, the HTBI primer set was used. A single record per CDR3 protein comes from TCRdb applying MiXCR to the multiplex PCR reads. The table lists hundreds of thousands of distinct CDR3 sequences, 13% to 15% of them singletons. The CDR3 extends over 14 amino acids. Trimming shortened V by 7 bases and J by 4 bases, and 16 bases separated the two germline ends. The germline gives CDR1 MDHEN, CDR2 SYDVKM. This clonotype was seen many times.

Sequencing used blood. The origin of this receptor is a woman aged 40 to 50 with Graves' hyperthyroidism. The chain uses TRBV28 and TRBJ2-5; either TRBD1 or TRBD2 may fit D (5 bases each). Here the CDR3 reads CASTRGGTPETQYF. The CDR3 bases are TGTGCCAGCACCCGAGGTGGGACCCCAGAGACCCAGTACTTC.